What follows are 26 T cell receptor beta chains derived from one specimen sequenced in a study of blood T cell repertoires in COVID-19. Libraries were prepared by immunoSEQ multiplex PCR; TCRdb keeps only in-frame clonotypes and omits some of them. This sample has approximately 380,000 clones, with 75% to 90% found just once. Sequencing was performed on peripheral blood. Every receptor here comes from a woman between 18 and 29 years old with acute or convalescent COVID-19.

This clone came up once. The rearrangement links TRBV29-1 to TRBJ2-3; D gene unclear. The CDR3 covers 14 residues. Trimming left V 1 base short and J 3 bases short, with 11 bases between. In germline, CDR1 is SQVTM, CDR2 ANQGSEA. The CDR3 spells CSVEGLAFTDTQYF. The CDR3 DNA follows: TGCAGCGTTGAAGGGTTAGCTTTTACAGATACGCAGTATTTT.

The V and J genes are TRBV2 and TRBJ2-1; 7 positions agree with TRBD1. The germline V gene has CDR1 SNHLY and CDR2 FYNNEI. J gave up 14 bases and V 10 bases, and 11 bases lay outside the gene matches. This CDR3 has 11 amino acids. The CDR3 spells CATQTGLWEFF. The CDR3 coding sequence is TGTGCCACCCAGACAGGGCTTTGGGAGTTCTTC.

This clone has only one observation. The gene calls are TRBV27 and TRBJ2-7; 7 nucleotides match TRBD2. This CDR3 spans 16 amino acids. The V gene's germline CDR1 is MNHEY and CDR2 SMNVEV (reference sequence). V shed 4 bases and J 1 base; nucleotides not matched to a gene: 10. In DNA form, the CDR3 reads TGTGCCAGCAGTTCAAGGTGGACTAGGTCTTCCTACGAGCAGTACTTC. It encodes CASSSRWTRSSYEQYF.

The chain combines TRBV5-1 with TRBJ2-7, with D perhaps TRBD2 (6 bases). Trimming shortened V by 0 bases and J by 2 bases, and 12 bases separated the two germline ends. Germline-derived CDR1 and CDR2 are SGHRS and YFSETQ. There are 15 residues in the CDR3. CDR3 in DNA: TGCGCCAGCAGCTTGGGGAGGGGTCTACCCTACGAGCAGTACTTC. As protein: CASSLGRGLPYEQYF.

The V call is TRBV2, the J call TRBJ1-6; D possibly corresponds to TRBD1 (5 bases). The CDR3 totals 16 residues. Germline CDR1 and CDR2: SNHLY and FYNNEI. Trimming removed 10 bases from V and 8 bases from J, with 24 bases in between. CDR3: CAIKPIGSTAYSPLHF. The CDR3, as DNA: TGTGCCATCAAACCTATAGGGTCGACAGCCTATTCACCCCTCCACTTT.

The genes are TRBV2 and TRBJ2-2; 7 bases align to TRBD2. After removal of 7 bases from V and 1 base from J, the junction contained 9 bases not matched to a gene. This CDR3 is 16 amino acids long. Germline V gene sequence: CDR1 SNHLY, CDR2 FYNNEI. The CDR3 DNA reads TGTGCCAGCACACCCTCGGGGGGTAGGAACACCGGGGAGCTGTTTTTT. As protein: CASTPSGGRNTGELFF.

The chain combines TRBV30 with TRBJ2-1; TRBD2 aligns across 8 bases. This CDR3 contains 16 residues. CDR1 is GTSNPN and CDR2 is SVGIG in the germline V gene (reference sequence). Trimming removed 1 base from V and 2 bases from J; junction bases left unmatched: 7. The CDR3 reads CAWSGRRGATYNEQFF. The CDR3 coding sequence is TGTGCCTGGAGTGGGAGGCGGGGGGCCACCTACAATGAGCAGTTCTTC.

V and J are TRBV29-1 and TRBJ2-7; 9 bases are shared with TRBD1. CDR1 and CDR2 from the germline V gene are SQVTM and ANQGSEA. The CDR3 is 14 amino acids. J lost 5 bases, V lost 6 bases, and 11 bases had no gene match. The CDR3 region is CSVAMGTGLDEQYF. DNA for the CDR3: TGCAGCGTAGCCATGGGGACAGGGCTCGACGAGCAGTACTTC.

CDR3 coding DNA: TGTGCCAGCAGCTTAGGGGATTGGCAGGGAAATTCACCCCTCCACTTT. Translated: CASSLGDWQGNSPLHF. This rearrangement joins TRBV11-2 to TRBJ1-6; TRBD1 is a possible D gene (5 bases). CDR3 length: 16 amino acids. CDR1 SGHAT and CDR2 FQNNGV come from the germline V gene. V was clipped by 1 base and J by 7 bases, with 14 bases between them.

On this clone itself: The junction shows a germline mismatch at one end, possibly a read error. The V gene is TRBV28, the J gene TRBJ2-3, with D perhaps TRBD1 (5 bases). Germline V CDR1 and CDR2: MDHEN, SYDVKM. The CDR3 contains 15 residues. In DNA, the CDR3 is TGTGCCAGCACTTTAGGTTTAGGGGATACAGATACGCAGTATTTT. This gives the protein CASTLGLGDTDTQYF.

The rearrangement uses TRBV15 and TRBJ1-2; perhaps TRBD1 as D (6 bases). Between the trimmed V and J ends, which lost 0 bases and 2 bases, there was a span of 16 bases. Germline V lookup: CDR1 LNHNV, CDR2 YYDKDF (reference sequence). The CDR3 loop spans 17 amino acids. This CDR3 is CATSREVLGQGNYGYTF. The DNA for the CDR3 is TGTGCCACCAGCAGAGAGGTTTTAGGTCAGGGGAACTATGGCTACACCTTC. The complete variable domain, with remaining parts taken from reference TRBV15 and TRBJ1-2, reads DAMVIQNPRYQVTQFGKPVTLSCSQTLNHNVMYWYQQKSSQAPKLLFHYYDKDFNNEADTPDNFQSRRPNTSFCFLDIRSPGLGDTAMYLCATSREVLGQGNYGYTFGSGTRLTVV.

In DNA, the CDR3 is TGTGCCTGGAGTGTAGGCGCAGCGAGTAACTATGGCTACACCTTC. Its protein product is CAWSVGAASNYGYTF. This sequence joins TRBV30 and TRBJ1-2, with D hard to call. The CDR3 sequence is 15 residues long. The germline CDR1 and CDR2 sequences are GTSNPN and SVGIG (reference sequence). V lost 0 bases and J lost 1, with 12 bases in between. Based on the CDR3 plus reference TRBV30 and TRBJ1-2, the full variable domain is SQTIHQWPATLVQPVGSPLSLECTVEGTSNPNLYWYRQAAGRGLQLLFYSVGIGQISSEVPQNLSASRPQDRQFILSSKKLLLSDSGFYLCAWSVGAASNYGYTFGSGTRLTVV.

The V and J genes are TRBV10-2 and TRBJ1-2; the match to TRBD1 covers 10 bases. Germline CDR1 is WSHSY and CDR2 is SAAADI. The trim removed 2 bases at V and 4 bases at J, leaving 4 bases unmatched. The length of the CDR3 is 15 residues. CDR3 DNA sequence: TGCGCCAGCAGTGAGGGGACAGGGGAATTCTATGGCTACACCTTC. Its protein product is CASSEGTGEFYGYTF.

The chain employs TRBV7-6 and TRBJ2-3; D is unresolved. The V and J ends lost 1 base and 2 bases respectively, with 4 bases between them. The germline V gene encodes CDR1 SGHVS and CDR2 FNYEAQ. The CDR3 runs to 13 residues. The CDR3 DNA is TGTGCCAGCAGCTTAGGCTACACAGATACGCAGTATTTT. Translating gives CASSLGYTDTQYF.

This chain links TRBV30 with TRBJ1-6; 7 bases align to TRBD1. This CDR3 contains 17 residues. Germline V gene sequence: CDR1 GTSNPN, CDR2 SVGIG (reference sequence). J lost 8 bases, V lost 3 bases, and 16 bases had no gene match. CDR3 bases: TGTGCCTGGAGCCAGATCCGGGACAGAGATCCCCATTCACCCCTCCACTTT. Its protein product is CAWSQIRDRDPHSPLHF. The full variable domain, in which reference TRBV30 and TRBJ1-6 provide the parts outside the CDR3, is SQTIHQWPATLVQPVGSPLSLECTVEGTSNPNLYWYRQAAGRGLQLLFYSVGIGQISSEVPQNLSASRPQDRQFILSSKKLLLSDSGFYLCAWSQIRDRDPHSPLHFGNGTRLTVT.

The V call is TRBV18, the J call TRBJ2-3; TRBD2 might be the D (5 bases). V was cut by 9 bases and J by 2 bases, with 15 bases left in between. Looked up from germline, CDR1 is KGHSH and CDR2 is LQKENI. The CDR3 is 14 residues long. In nucleotides, the CDR3 is TGTGCCAGTATATCTAGCTCTAACACAGATACGCAGTATTTT. This sequence encodes CASISSSNTDTQYF.

DNA for the CDR3: TGTGCCAGCAGTCGCGACAGGGGTCCTCCTGGCTACACCTTC. This gives the protein CASSRDRGPPGYTF. The rearrangement joins TRBV6-2 or TRBV6-3 to TRBJ1-2; the match to TRBD1 covers 8 bases. Trimming removed 5 bases from V and 7 bases from J; junction bases left unmatched: 9. CDR1 and CDR2 (germline): MNHEY, SVGEGT. The CDR3 is 14 residues long.

The table lists this clone with a few counts. The chain employs TRBV5-4 and TRBJ2-3, with a weak D call TRBD1 (5 bases). Germline V gene lookup returns CDR1 SGHNT and CDR2 YYREEE (reference sequence). The CDR3 contains 17 residues. Trimming pared 0 bases from V and 2 bases from J, leaving 16 bases between. The CDR3 reads CASSLDLGRAYTDTQYF. CDR3 nucleotide sequence: TGTGCCAGCAGCTTGGATTTAGGCAGGGCCTACACAGATACGCAGTATTTT.

J is TRBJ1-2 and V is TRBV5-6, with 7 bases fitting TRBD1. The CDR3 consists of 14 residues. The germline gives CDR1 SGHDT, CDR2 YYEEEE. The V gene end was trimmed by 4 bases and the J gene end by 8 bases; junction bases not matched to a gene: 11. The CDR3 sequence: CASSARDRVSGYTF. CDR3 nucleotides: TGTGCCAGCAGCGCCCGAGACAGGGTGAGCGGCTACACCTTC.

J is TRBJ1-4 and V is TRBV10-1; D unclear. CDR1 and CDR2 (germline): WNHNN, SYGVQD (reference sequence). The CDR3 runs to 11 residues. Trimming took 5 bases from V and 10 from J, leaving 8 bases between them. The CDR3 DNA is TGCGCCAGCAGTTACAGTGGAAAACTGTTTTTT. This translates into CASSYSGKLFF.

In DNA form, the CDR3 reads TGCGCCAGCAGCCAAGGTACAGGGCAGGGGACAGATACGCAGTATTTT. Its translation is CASSQGTGQGTDTQYF. The chain is built from TRBV4-1 and TRBJ2-3, with D possibly being TRBD1 (6 bases). The germline V gene has CDR1 MGHRA and CDR2 YSYEKL. V shed 1 base and J shed 3 bases, with 14 bases lying between them. The length of the CDR3 is 16 residues.

The rearrangement joins TRBV18 to TRBJ1-1; the D gene is possibly TRBD1 (6 bases). The germline V and J ends were trimmed by 3 bases and 0 bases, with 11 bases remaining between them. CDR1 is KGHSH, CDR2 LQKENI, per germline. This CDR3 comprises 15 residues. CDR3 amino acids: CASSPVTGLNTEAFF. The CDR3, as DNA: TGTGCCAGCTCACCTGTGACAGGTCTGAACACTGAAGCTTTCTTT. Looking up the rest from reference TRBV18 and TRBJ1-1 gives the full variable domain: NAGVMQNPRHLVRRRGQEARLRCSPMKGHSHVYWYRQLPEEGLKFMVYLQKENIIDESGMPKERFSAEFPKEGPSILRIQQVVRGDSAAYFCASSPVTGLNTEAFFGQGTRLTVV.

This sequence joins TRBV2 and TRBJ1-5; TRBD1 matches 7 bases. V was clipped by 5 bases and J by 3 bases; unmatched bases: 7. Germline V gives CDR1 SNHLY, CDR2 FYNNEI. The CDR3 runs 15 residues. The chain's CDR3 is CASSPGQDYNQPQHF. The DNA of the CDR3 is TGTGCCAGCAGTCCCGGACAGGATTACAATCAGCCCCAGCATTTT.

The V and J genes are TRBV28 and TRBJ2-7, with TRBD2 as a possible D gene (5 bases). Trimming shortened V by 3 bases and J by 2 bases, and 11 bases separated the two germline ends. The CDR3 runs 14 residues. Germline V gene sequence: CDR1 MDHEN, CDR2 SYDVKM. In DNA form, the CDR3 reads TGTGCCAGCAGTTTTTGGGCGGGCCCCTACGAGCAGTACTTC. Protein product: CASSFWAGPYEQYF.

Only a few counts were recorded for this clone. The chain carries TRBV19 and TRBJ2-1; 8 nucleotides agree with TRBD2. The CDR3 has 17 residues. Germline CDR1 reads LNHDA; CDR2 reads SQIVND (reference sequence). V dropped 0 bases and J dropped 2; count of bases not matched to a gene: 6. DNA of the CDR3: TGTGCCAGTAGTATAGAGTACGGGACTAGAACCTACAATGAGCAGTTCTTC. It codes for CASSIEYGTRTYNEQFF.

The chain recombines TRBV4-2 with TRBJ2-1; D perhaps matches TRBD2 (5 bases). Germline CDR1 LGHNA, CDR2 YNFKEQ. The CDR3 totals 18 residues. Trimming removed 0 bases at V and 7 bases at J, with 22 bases between. The CDR3 protein is CASSQDSPGEPTPNEQFF. The DNA for the CDR3 is TGTGCCAGCAGCCAAGATTCGCCCGGGGAACCGACCCCAAATGAGCAGTTCTTC.